This TCR beta chain was recorded in a study of control samples from healthy donors and cancer patients. This table comes from immunoSEQ multiplex PCR, and its TCRdb copy is limited to in-frame clones, with some not included. The sample contains about 160,000 clones, 90% to 95% of which appear only once. From germline, CDR1 is SGHTS and CDR2 YDEGEE. V lost 4 bases and J lost 7, with 15 bases in between. This CDR3 has 14 amino acids. This chain links TRBV5-8 with TRBJ2-1; D perhaps matches TRBD1 (6 bases). The origin of this receptor is a woman aged 25 to 39 in good health. Sequencing input: blood. The CDR3 DNA is TGTGCCAGCAGCACCACAGGGATTCTGAATGAGCAGTTCTTC. Its protein is CASSTTGILNEQFF.